Listed below are T cell receptor beta chains from one sample, sequenced in a study of cytomegalovirus exposure and HLA in healthy donors. Sequencing used immunoSEQ multiplex PCR; TCRdb keeps in-frame clones, though not all of them. The sample lists around 150,000 clones, more than 75% occurring once. The sequenced sample was PBMCs. The receptors originated from a woman between 45 and 65 years old in good health and CMV-seropositive. CDR3s leave out the opening cysteine and the closing phenylalanine or tryptophan. Clone size is shown for a subset of rows, as once, few, many or a class of expanded clone.

CDR3 protein: AWRDRTYGYT
J gene: TRBJ1-2
V gene: TRBV30
clone size: .
CDR3 length: 10

CDR3 protein: ASSHMAGTSGRTNEQF
J gene: TRBJ2-1
V gene: TRBV5-8
clone size: once
CDR3 length: 16

CDR3 protein: ASSMAGFAGNEQF
J gene: TRBJ2-1
V gene: TRBV19
clone size: .
CDR3 length: 13

CDR3 protein: AWSIGARTEAF
J gene: TRBJ1-1
V gene: TRBV30
clone size: .
CDR3 length: 11

CDR3 protein: AWRFTSGLAGADTQY
J gene: TRBJ2-3
V gene: TRBV30
clone size: .
CDR3 length: 15

CDR3 protein: ASSPLGEQGQETQY
J gene: TRBJ2-5
V gene: TRBV27
clone size: .
CDR3 length: 14

CDR3 protein: ASSYSPEREFAGELF
J gene: TRBJ2-2
V gene: TRBV9
clone size: .
CDR3 length: 15

CDR3 protein: AWSDTGRNTEAF
J gene: TRBJ1-1
V gene: TRBV30
clone size: .
CDR3 length: 12

CDR3 protein: ASSLGLAGDDEQF
J gene: TRBJ2-1
V gene: TRBV18
clone size: .
CDR3 length: 13

CDR3 protein: ASSGGLTDTQY
J gene: TRBJ2-3
V gene: TRBV2
clone size: once
CDR3 length: 11

CDR3 protein: ASTELGLAYEQY
J gene: TRBJ2-7
V gene: TRBV10-1
clone size: .
CDR3 length: 12

CDR3 protein: ASSPGQGHEQY
J gene: TRBJ2-7
V gene: TRBV7-3
clone size: .
CDR3 length: 11

CDR3 protein: ASSWSSYNSPLH
J gene: TRBJ1-6
V gene: TRBV6-6
clone size: .
CDR3 length: 12

CDR3 protein: ASSGQYNQPQH
J gene: TRBJ1-5
V gene: TRBV18
clone size: .
CDR3 length: 11

CDR3 protein: ASSPTGRDSPLH
J gene: TRBJ1-6
V gene: TRBV6-4
clone size: .
CDR3 length: 12

CDR3 protein: ASSAGTSATDTQY
J gene: TRBJ2-3
V gene: TRBV9
clone size: .
CDR3 length: 13

CDR3 protein: ASSLGRGNGNTEAF
J gene: TRBJ1-1
V gene: TRBV13
clone size: .
CDR3 length: 14

CDR3 protein: AAGSWSNQPQH
J gene: TRBJ1-5
V gene: TRBV6-1
clone size: .
CDR3 length: 11

CDR3 protein: ASSPGRASGRDTQY
J gene: TRBJ2-3
V gene: TRBV4-1
clone size: .
CDR3 length: 14

CDR3 protein: ASSLAGGGTEAF
J gene: TRBJ1-1
V gene: TRBV11-3
clone size: .
CDR3 length: 12

CDR3 protein: ASSLGAGAGTEAF
J gene: TRBJ1-1
V gene: TRBV5-1
clone size: .
CDR3 length: 13

CDR3 protein: ASSLAGTGAGDYGYT
J gene: TRBJ1-2
V gene: TRBV5-6
clone size: .
CDR3 length: 15

CDR3 protein: ASSVGSYTEAF
J gene: TRBJ1-1
V gene: TRBV19
clone size: .
CDR3 length: 11

CDR3 protein: ASSVSGQVETQY
J gene: TRBJ2-5
V gene: TRBV9
clone size: few
CDR3 length: 12

CDR3 protein: ASSLFTWRDSDYEQY
J gene: TRBJ2-7
V gene: TRBV5-1
clone size: once
CDR3 length: 15

CDR3 protein: ASSLGTSIYNEQF
J gene: TRBJ2-1
V gene: TRBV4-2
clone size: .
CDR3 length: 13

CDR3 protein: ASSEVTGTGLYEQY
J gene: TRBJ2-7
V gene: TRBV19
clone size: .
CDR3 length: 14

CDR3 protein: ASSLAGTGGVYGYT
J gene: TRBJ1-2
V gene: TRBV5-1
clone size: .
CDR3 length: 14

CDR3 protein: AISEFSDLSGERQPQH
J gene: TRBJ1-5
V gene: TRBV10-3
clone size: .
CDR3 length: 16

CDR3 protein: ASSLGLSSYNEQF
J gene: TRBJ2-1
V gene: TRBV7-2
clone size: .
CDR3 length: 13

CDR3 protein: ASSLSGNFLETQY
J gene: TRBJ2-5
V gene: TRBV11-3
clone size: .
CDR3 length: 13

CDR3 protein: ASSLAGTYSYEQY
J gene: TRBJ2-7
V gene: TRBV5-1
clone size: once
CDR3 length: 13

CDR3 protein: ASSLAGNEQF
J gene: TRBJ2-1
V gene: TRBV5-4
clone size: .
CDR3 length: 10

CDR3 protein: ASSSADGRGEQY
J gene: TRBJ2-7
V gene: TRBV7-2
clone size: .
CDR3 length: 12

CDR3 protein: ASSNKGTGLEAF
J gene: TRBJ1-1
V gene: TRBV7-8
clone size: .
CDR3 length: 12

CDR3 protein: ASSLGSGGDTQY
J gene: TRBJ2-3
V gene: TRBV11-2
clone size: .
CDR3 length: 12

CDR3 protein: ASSPSGIVNEQF
J gene: TRBJ2-1
V gene: TRBV25-1
clone size: .
CDR3 length: 12

CDR3 protein: ASSEDSGGYNEQF
J gene: TRBJ2-1
V gene: TRBV10-1
clone size: .
CDR3 length: 13

CDR3 protein: ASSPSGGKTQY
J gene: TRBJ2-5
V gene: TRBV11-2
clone size: .
CDR3 length: 11

CDR3 protein: ASSVGGSPAHNEQF
J gene: TRBJ2-1
V gene: TRBV9
clone size: .
CDR3 length: 14

CDR3 protein: ASSLEETQY
J gene: TRBJ2-5
V gene: TRBV18
clone size: .
CDR3 length: 9

CDR3 protein: ATSSPGSSRGPDTQY
J gene: TRBJ2-3
V gene: TRBV15
clone size: .
CDR3 length: 15

CDR3 protein: ASSFFGAGANVLT
J gene: TRBJ2-6
V gene: TRBV5-1
clone size: .
CDR3 length: 13

CDR3 protein: ASSENGVSNYGYT
J gene: TRBJ1-2
V gene: TRBV2
clone size: .
CDR3 length: 13

CDR3 protein: ASSSFRGRDYGYT
J gene: TRBJ1-2
V gene: TRBV19
clone size: .
CDR3 length: 13

CDR3 protein: ASSIGTGGTQPQH
J gene: TRBJ1-5
V gene: TRBV19
clone size: .
CDR3 length: 13

CDR3 protein: ASSLDGNTDTQY
J gene: TRBJ2-3
V gene: TRBV11-3
clone size: few
CDR3 length: 12

CDR3 protein: ASSTGPGQRKGNTEAF
J gene: TRBJ1-1
V gene: TRBV21-1
clone size: .
CDR3 length: 16

CDR3 protein: ASSFAGMNTEAF
J gene: TRBJ1-1
V gene: TRBV5-5
clone size: .
CDR3 length: 12

CDR3 protein: ASSLVSDRETGELF
J gene: TRBJ2-2
V gene: TRBV5-6
clone size: .
CDR3 length: 14

CDR3 protein: AWKRGFLNTEAF
J gene: TRBJ1-1
V gene: TRBV30
clone size: .
CDR3 length: 12

CDR3 protein: ASSFLAAGHYEQY
J gene: .
V gene: TRBV27
clone size: once
CDR3 length: 13

CDR3 protein: ASSFSTGGPYSQY
J gene: TRBJ2-4
V gene: TRBV13
clone size: .
CDR3 length: 13

CDR3 protein: ASSLGTGTRLSPLH
J gene: TRBJ1-6
V gene: TRBV27
clone size: few
CDR3 length: 14

CDR3 protein: ASASGLAGGQATQY
J gene: TRBJ2-3
V gene: TRBV28
clone size: .
CDR3 length: 14

CDR3 protein: ASSYSAGRETQY
J gene: TRBJ2-5
V gene: TRBV6-5
clone size: few
CDR3 length: 12

CDR3 protein: ASSALRGTEAF
J gene: TRBJ1-1
V gene: TRBV19
clone size: .
CDR3 length: 11

CDR3 protein: ASSGAADSNQPQH
J gene: TRBJ1-5
V gene: TRBV2
clone size: .
CDR3 length: 13